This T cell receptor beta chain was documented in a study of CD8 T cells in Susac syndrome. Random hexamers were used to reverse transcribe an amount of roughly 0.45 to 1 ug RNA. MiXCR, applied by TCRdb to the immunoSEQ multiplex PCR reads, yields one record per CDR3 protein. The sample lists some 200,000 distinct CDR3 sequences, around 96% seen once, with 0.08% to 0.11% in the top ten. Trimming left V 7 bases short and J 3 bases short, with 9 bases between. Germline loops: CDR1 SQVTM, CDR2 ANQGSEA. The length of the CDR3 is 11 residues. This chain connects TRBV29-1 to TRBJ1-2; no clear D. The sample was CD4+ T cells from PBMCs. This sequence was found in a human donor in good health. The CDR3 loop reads CSGSVDYGYTF. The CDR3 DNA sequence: TGCAGCGGAAGTGTCGACTATGGCTACACCTTC.